A single sample is the source of the 22 T cell receptor beta chains below, sequenced in a study of response to subunit inactivated influenza vaccine. One entry per CDR3 protein, called by TCRdb with MiXCR from the RT-PCR reads. The sample gives about 160,000 distinct CDR3 sequences, under 13% of which show up once; roughly 12% is in the top ten. The source material was non-naive T cells sorted from PBMCs, sampled 40 to 50 days after vaccination. The receptors derive from a man between 50 and 59 years old who received an inactivated influenza vaccine.

The rearrangement uses TRBV7-2 and TRBJ2-1; D ambiguous. The CDR3 is 12 amino acids. V was cut by 4 bases and J by 9 bases, with 10 bases left in between. The germline CDR1 and CDR2 sequences are SGHTA and FQGNSA. CDR3 DNA sequence: TGTGCCAGCAGCTCCAGCTTGGTTGAGCAGTTCTTC. This translates into CASSSSLVEQFF.

On this clonotype itself: This may come from a read error, since a much larger clone is one base off. The chain employs TRBV7-9 and TRBJ2-3, with D possibly being TRBD2 (6 bases). The CDR3 totals 15 residues. CDR1 and CDR2 (germline): SEHNR, FQNEAQ (reference sequence). The CDR3 bases are TGTGCCAGCAGCTCTCTGCGGGGCGGCACAGATACGCTGTATTTT. It specifies CASSSLRGGTDTLYF.

The sample holds many counts of this clonotype. V is TRBV4-3 and J is TRBJ2-5; D gene unclear. Germline-derived CDR1 and CDR2 are LGHNA and YSLEER. The CDR3 totals 13 residues. The ends were cut back, 3 bases at V and 1 base at J, with 6 bases in the middle. As DNA, the CDR3 is TGCGCCAGCAGCCAGGCAGCCCAAGAGACCCAGTACTTC. Its protein is CASSQAAQETQYF.

The chain is built from TRBV12-3 or TRBV12-4 and TRBJ2-7, with D tentatively TRBD1 or TRBD2 (5 bases each). This CDR3 spans 12 amino acids. Trimming took off 5 bases at V and 3 bases at J, with 8 bases between the two ends. The CDR3 region is CASSRDVYEQYF. The DNA of the CDR3 is TGTGCCAGCAGTAGGGACGTCTACGAGCAGTACTTC.

This clonotype showed up many times. The chain carries TRBV12-3 or TRBV12-4 and TRBJ2-7, with D uncertain. V dropped 3 bases and J dropped 6 bases, with 15 bases sitting between them. The CDR3 runs to 14 residues. The CDR3 DNA is TGTGCCAGCAGTTTCGTTACTCCCGACGGCGAGCAGTACTTC. It codes for CASSFVTPDGEQYF.

This clonotype was recorded many times. This chain uses TRBV27 with TRBJ2-2; 8 positions agree with TRBD1. Germline trimming cut 7 bases from V and 4 bases from J; bases unmatched to any gene: 8. The CDR3 has 15 residues. CDR1 and CDR2 (germline): MNHEY, SMNVEV (reference sequence). The CDR3 bases are TGTGCCAGCACCCACGGACAGGGAAGCACCGGGGAGCTGTTTTTT. It specifies CASTHGQGSTGELFF.

V usage is TRBV6-1 and J usage is TRBJ2-3; 12 bases agree with TRBD1. Germline loops: CDR1 MNHNS, CDR2 SASEGT. Germline trimming cut 8 bases from V and 4 bases from J; bases unmatched to any gene: 4. The CDR3 has 14 amino acids. The CDR3 reads CASRDRGRSDTQYF. Written as DNA, the CDR3 is TGTGCCAGCCGGGACAGGGGGCGCTCAGATACGCAGTATTTT.

The chain is built from TRBV27 and TRBJ2-7, with unresolved D. The CDR3 is 15 amino acids. From germline, CDR1 is MNHEY and CDR2 SMNVEV (reference sequence). Between the trimmed V and J ends, which lost 5 bases and 0 bases, there was a span of 14 bases. The CDR3 DNA reads TGTGCCAGCAGTCCCTTGATCCCAGACTCCTACGAGCAGTACTTC. It yields the protein CASSPLIPDSYEQYF.

In its sample, this clonotype was seen many times. This rearrangement joins TRBV12-3 or TRBV12-4 to TRBJ2-7, with D perhaps matching TRBD1 (5 bases). CDR3 size: 12 residues. Trimming left V 3 bases short and J 5 bases short, with 8 bases between. The CDR3 coding sequence is TGTGCCAGCAGTTTTTCCAGGGACGAGCAGTACTTC. Protein sequence: CASSFSRDEQYF.

V gene TRBV6-1 combines with J gene TRBJ2-1; 7 bases align to TRBD1. V shed 6 bases, J shed 0 bases, and the junction held 8 bases outside the gene matches. CDR1 is MNHNS and CDR2 is SASEGT in the germline V gene. This CDR3 has 16 amino acids. For the CDR3, the DNA is TGTGCCAGCAGGTCACCGGGACAGCGCTCCTACAATGAGCAGTTCTTC. Protein sequence: CASRSPGQRSYNEQFF.

The chain combines TRBV10-3 with TRBJ1-3, with D maybe TRBD1 (5 bases). CDR1 is ENHRY, CDR2 SYGVKD, per germline. Trimming cost V 8 bases and J 0 bases, with 23 bases left between them. The CDR3 has 18 residues. The CDR3 DNA is TGTGCCATCCGCCCGAGCCCGGGACGGATGCGCTCTGGAAACACCATATATTTT. Its translation is CAIRPSPGRMRSGNTIYF.

This clonotype came up many times. The rearrangement uses TRBV4-3 and TRBJ2-3; 8 positions agree with TRBD2. Losses at the gene ends were 0 bases for V and 6 bases for J; bases not matched to a gene: 8. Germline CDR1 LGHNA, CDR2 YSLEER. CDR3 length: 16 amino acids. CDR3 loop: CASSQDYGRAPDTQYF. CDR3 in DNA: TGCGCCAGCAGCCAAGACTACGGGAGGGCCCCCGATACGCAGTATTTT.

Only a few counts were recorded for this clonotype. The rearrangement uses TRBV7-8 and TRBJ2-3; D is tentatively TRBD1 or TRBD2 (5 bases each). Per the germline V gene, CDR1 is SGHVS and CDR2 is FQNEAQ. V lost 5 bases to trimming and J lost 6 bases, with 21 bases between them. The CDR3 sequence is 16 residues long. CDR3 nucleotides: TGTGCCAGCAGCCAGACCGGGACCGGGGTTTGGGATACGCAGTATTTT. This codes for CASSQTGTGVWDTQYF.

V usage is TRBV2 and J usage is TRBJ2-5; 7 nucleotides match TRBD2. The CDR3 runs 13 residues. Germline lookup yields CDR1 SNHLY and CDR2 FYNNEI. V was pared by 2 bases and J by 5 bases, with 2 bases of the junction left unmatched. CDR3: CASSERRGETQYF. In nucleotides, the CDR3 is TGTGCCAGCAGTGAAAGGCGGGGGGAGACCCAGTACTTC. The variable domain in full, with the rest retrieved from reference TRBV2 and TRBJ2-5, is EPEVTQTPSHQVTQMGQEVILRCVPISNHLYFYWYRQILGQKVEFLVSFYNNEISEKSEIFDDQFSVERPDGSNFTLKIRSTKLEDSAMYFCASSERRGETQYFGPGTRLLVL.

The rearrangement joins TRBV6-2 or TRBV6-3 to TRBJ2-7, with 7 bases identical to TRBD2. The V gene's germline CDR1 is MNHEY and CDR2 SVGEGT. V lost 5 bases to trimming and J lost 2 bases; unmatched junction nucleotides: 6. This CDR3 region has 14 residues. The CDR3: CASSKGEGPYEQYF. The CDR3 DNA reads TGTGCCAGCAGTAAAGGGGAGGGTCCCTACGAGCAGTACTTC.

This clonotype was counted many times. The chain uses TRBV7-2 and TRBJ1-4; D remains ambiguous. Germline CDR1 reads SGHTA; CDR2 reads FQGNSA. Trimming cost V 7 bases and J 8 bases, with 17 bases left between them. CDR3 size: 14 residues. The DNA of the CDR3 is TGTGCCAGCACCGACGGAAGGCGAAACGAAAAACTGTTTTTT. It encodes CASTDGRRNEKLFF.

The sample holds a few counts of this clonotype. The CDR3 sequence: CSVVRGLSGKETQYF. In nucleotides, the CDR3 is TGCAGCGTTGTAAGGGGTCTTAGCGGAAAAGAGACCCAGTACTTC. The rearrangement joins TRBV29-1 to TRBJ2-5; maybe TRBD2 (6 bases). V was cut by 4 bases and J by 3 bases, with 18 bases left in between. This CDR3 is built from 15 residues. CDR1 is SQVTM and CDR2 is ANQGSEA in the germline V gene. The whole variable domain, remainder taken from reference TRBV29-1 and TRBJ2-5, is SAVISQKPSRDICQRGTSLTIQCQVDSQVTMMFWYRQQPGQSLTLIATANQGSEATYESGFVIDKFPISRPNLTFSTLTVSNMSPEDSSIYLCSVVRGLSGKETQYFGPGTRLLVL.

This clonotype was picked up a small number of times. The chain employs TRBV6-5 and TRBJ1-6; a possible D gene is TRBD1 (6 bases). The V end was cut by 5 bases, the J end by 3 bases, with 11 bases between. Per the germline V gene, CDR1 is MNHEY and CDR2 is SVGAGI. The length of the CDR3 is 15 residues. Here the CDR3 DNA reads TGTGCCAGCAGTCACGAAGGGGGCTATAATTCACCCCTCCACTTT. It yields the protein CASSHEGGYNSPLHF.

This chain uses TRBV2 with TRBJ2-3, with 7 bases that match TRBD1. This CDR3 spans 14 amino acids. In germline, CDR1 is SNHLY, CDR2 FYNNEI. J gave up 3 bases and V 6 bases, and 6 bases lay outside the gene matches. The CDR3 nucleotides read TGTGCCAGCAGGCGACAGGGTAGAACAGATACGCAGTATTTT. Its translation is CASRRQGRTDTQYF.

This clonotype was seen only a few times. The rearrangement links TRBV7-2 to TRBJ1-2, with D tentatively TRBD1 (6 bases). This CDR3 spans 14 amino acids. V lost 5 bases and J lost 8, with 18 bases in between. CDR1 SGHTA and CDR2 FQGNSA come from the germline V gene. Written as DNA, the CDR3 is TGTGCCAGCAGCATTAGTGGGGGGCGCGTCGGCTACACCTTC. This translates into CASSISGGRVGYTF.

This clonotype was found a few times. CDR3 protein: CSARLPLAGASRWGTDTQYF. CDR3 DNA sequence: TGCAGTGCTAGGCTACCACTAGCGGGGGCCTCTCGGTGGGGCACAGATACGCAGTATTTT. The J gene is TRBJ2-3, the V gene TRBV20-1, with 11 bases lining up with TRBD2. The germline CDR1 and CDR2 sequences are DFQATT and SNEGSKA (reference sequence). The CDR3 is 20 amino acids. After removal of 3 bases from V and 1 base from J, the junction contained 18 bases not matched to a gene.

This clonotype appeared many times. The chain employs TRBV5-1 and TRBJ2-7; perhaps TRBD2 as D (5 bases). This CDR3 spans 14 amino acids. V lost 4 bases to trimming and J lost 6 bases, with 17 bases between them. Germline CDR1 and CDR2: SGHRS and YFSETQ. The CDR3, as DNA: TGCGCCAGCAGCATGGAGCTCGCGGGCAGCGAGCAGTACTTC. Amino acids: CASSMELAGSEQYF. Full variable domain (outside the CDR3, taken from reference TRBV5-1 and TRBJ2-7): KAGVTQTPRYLIKTRGQQVTLSCSPISGHRSVSWYQQTPGQGLQFLFEYFSETQRNKGNFPGRFSGRQFSNSRSEMNVSTLELGDSALYLCASSMELAGSEQYFGPGTRLTVT.